This T cell receptor beta chain was profiled in a study of a mutant IDH1 vaccine in newly diagnosed glioma. Data came from immunoSEQ multiplex PCR; TCRdb stores just in-frame clones and leaves some out. The sample has around 60,000 clones, about 85% seen once. Time point noted: week 23, last vaccination. Vaccination used 300 ug of mutant IDH1 20-mer peptide per dose, with topical imiquimod. A word on this clone: The antigen remains undetermined.

Specimen: PBMCs, collected from a glioma patient whose treatment included an IDH1 peptide vaccine. The receptor's source is a man aged 30 to 45 with glioma.

This CDR3 reads CASSLDGGLSYNEQFF. The CDR3 DNA reads as TGCGCCAGCAGCTTGGACGGGGGGCTCTCCTACAATGAGCAGTTCTTC. This chain uses TRBV5-1 with TRBJ2-1, with TRBD2 as a possible D gene (7 bases). The CDR3 spans 16 residues. Germline CDR1 and CDR2: SGHRS and YFSETQ. V lost 0 bases, J lost 0 bases, and 10 bases lay in between.